A single TCR beta chain is shown here with its context. This specimen comes from a study of blood T cell repertoires in COVID-19. In the authors' methods: The authors estimated nucleated cell counts from reference gene primer amplification. Assay: immunoSEQ multiplex PCR; the TCRdb copy retains only in-frame clones and omits some. The D gene and trimming were derived from the DNA, and the V and J assignments and clone size from that table. The table includes around 250,000 clones, roughly nine tenths detected once. V lost 3 bases, J lost 4 bases, and 4 bases stayed unmatched. The germline gives CDR1 LNHDA, CDR2 SQIVND (reference sequence). This CDR3 is 15 amino acids long.

V and J are TRBV19 and TRBJ1-1; 11 bases are shared with TRBD1. The specimen was peripheral blood. The TCR sequence derives from a man aged 40-49 years with active or convalescent COVID-19. The CDR3 protein is CASSMGQGGGTEAFF. In DNA, the CDR3 is TGTGCCAGTAGTATGGGACAGGGGGGAGGCACTGAAGCTTTCTTT.